The sequence of this TCR beta chain was determined in a study of T cell responses to AZD1222 COVID-19 vaccine. CDR1 SGHRS and CDR2 YFSETQ come from the germline V gene. V shed 2 bases and J shed 4 bases, with 21 bases lying between them. The CDR3 runs 17 residues. TCRdb's copy holds only in-frame clones and misses some; the assay was immunoSEQ multiplex PCR. This table holds 75,000 to 100,000 clones, 75% to 90% found once. Whole-study findings and limits: The sample set comprised mostly white British donors with more females, and clonal diversity was possibly underestimated. No day 14 peak samples; only post-peak repertoires were characterized. The study found Spike-specific TCR breadth and depth rose after two AZD1222 doses. Distributed over spike, vaccine-associated CD4 TCRs predominated at 160-218 and 743-854.

Points on this clone: No antigen is known for it.

This TCR derives from an adult in good health. The source material was peripheral blood, sampled on day 0 of AZD1222 vaccination. This chain joins TRBV5-1 and TRBJ1-1, with TRBD1 as a possible D gene (5 bases). The CDR3 DNA reads as TGCGCCAGCAGCTTCATGGCAGTCGAGGGGATCTTCACTGAAGCTTTCTTT. Protein sequence: CASSFMAVEGIFTEAFF.